These 23 T cell receptor beta chains share one sample of origin, sequenced in a study of T cell repertoires in cytomegalovirus infection (dated by TCRdb to the late 2010s). These receptors lack a known antigen. The instrument was an Illumina HiSeq 1500. The public reads were run again by TCRdb, first through fastp at Q25 and then through MiXCR, and only productive beta chains were kept. Duplicate CDR3 protein sequences are folded into a single record with the most common DNA and genes. This sample holds 700,000 to 950,000 distinct CDR3 sequences; approximately 29% were observed only once. The ten largest clones capture roughly 12% of the sample. The sample's treatment or condition label, in plain terms: in vitro stimulation with specific CMV peptide epitopes to enrich CMV-specific T cells. Material: cultured CD8+ T cells from PBMCs, obtained from culture after CMV antigen stimulation. The receptors here all came from a human donor in good health (CMV status not recorded). Some clones in this sample may be carry-over from other donors' samples.

There are a few counts of this clonotype. This chain links TRBV27 with TRBJ2-7, with D possibly TRBD2 on 6 matching bases. Germline V gene data show CDR1 as MNHEY and CDR2 as SMNVEV (reference sequence). The CDR3 loop spans 14 amino acids. The V end lost 5 bases, the J end lost 1 base, and 12 bases lay between the germline ends. CDR3 loop: CASSRRRGSYEQYV. CDR3 DNA sequence: TGTGCCAGCAGTCGTCGACGGGGGTCCTACGAGCAGTACGTC.

This chain links TRBV7-6 with TRBJ2-1; no clear D gene. Germline V gene lookup returns CDR1 SGHVS and CDR2 FNYEAQ. The CDR3 covers 13 residues. The germline V and J ends were trimmed by 3 bases and 5 bases, with 8 bases remaining between them. For the CDR3, the DNA is TGTGCCAGCAGCTTCTTCAGCGACAATGAGCAGTTCTTC. This translates into CASSFFSDNEQFF.

This clonotype has just a few counts. The gene calls are TRBV19 and TRBJ2-1; no clear D gene. The CDR3 covers 14 residues. Deletions cut 0 bases from V and 8 bases from J, with 11 bases between. The germline V gene has CDR1 LNHDA and CDR2 SQIVND (reference sequence). For the CDR3, the DNA is TGTGCCAGTAGTATAGATGATCCCGTCGATGAGCAGTTCTTC. Amino acid sequence: CASSIDDPVDEQFF.

Regarding this clonotype: Likely a read error: the CDR3 ends without its conserved phenylalanine or tryptophan. V and J are TRBV7-9 and TRBJ2-2, with TRBD2 matching over 7 bases. The CDR3 has 14 residues. The germline CDR1 and CDR2 sequences are SEHNR and FQNEAQ (reference sequence). The trim removed 5 bases at V and 4 bases at J, leaving 4 bases unmatched. The CDR3 protein is CASSIPSGTGELFY. CDR3 coding DNA: TGTGCCAGCAGCATCCCTAGCGGCACCGGGGAGCTGTTTTAT.

This rearrangement joins TRBV27 to TRBJ2-3; 12 bases map to TRBD2. The CDR3 contains 17 residues. Germline V gene data show CDR1 as MNHEY and CDR2 as SMNVEV (reference sequence). Trimming cost V 3 bases and J 2 bases; bases outside gene matches: 6. The CDR3 DNA reads as TGTGCCAGCAGTTTCTATCGGACTAGCGGGGACACAGATACGCAGTATTTT. Translating it yields CASSFYRTSGDTDTQYF.

The rearrangement links TRBV3-1 to TRBJ2-3; 7 nucleotides line up with TRBD1. Germline CDR1 is LGHDT and CDR2 is YNNKEL (reference sequence). Trimming at V came to 0 bases and at J to 2 bases, leaving 8 bases not matched to a gene. The CDR3 loop spans 17 amino acids. The CDR3 DNA reads as TGTGCCAGCAGCCAAGATTTGGGGACAGCTATCACAGATACGCAGTATTTT. This codes for CASSQDLGTAITDTQYF.

This clonotype showed up just a few times. V is TRBV6-5 and J is TRBJ2-7; unclear D gene. Trimming took 3 bases from V and 0 from J, leaving 12 bases between them. The CDR3 contains 15 residues. Germline CDR1 is MNHEY and CDR2 is SVGAGI. The CDR3 DNA is TGTGCCAGCAGTTATACCGGGTCGTACTCCTACGAGCAGTACTTC. Encoded protein: CASSYTGSYSYEQYF.

The chain is built from TRBV19 and TRBJ2-7, with D perhaps TRBD1 (6 bases). Germline V gives CDR1 LNHDA, CDR2 SQIVND (reference sequence). The CDR3 sequence is 14 residues long. Trimming took off 5 bases at V and 0 bases at J, with 11 bases between the two ends. CDR3 bases: TGTGCCAGTAGTGGGGACATGAGCTCCTACGAGCAGTACTTC. It codes for CASSGDMSSYEQYF.

Turning to this clonotype: Since a much larger clone is just one base distant, this may be a read error. The J gene is TRBJ2-1, the V gene TRBV7-8; 10 positions match TRBD2. The CDR3 covers 15 residues. The junction had 10 bases not matched to a gene; V was cut back by 7 bases and J by 7 bases. Per the germline V gene, CDR1 is SGHVS and CDR2 is FQNEAQ. In nucleotides, the CDR3 is TGTGCCAGCAACCGAACGGAGACTAGCGGGAATGAGCAGTTCTTC. As protein: CASNRTETSGNEQFF.

The chain carries TRBV2 and TRBJ2-3, with 7 nucleotides matching TRBD1. The V gene end was trimmed by 5 bases and the J gene end by 0 bases; junction bases not matched to a gene: 8. Germline lookup yields CDR1 SNHLY and CDR2 FYNNEI. The length of the CDR3 is 16 residues. The CDR3 loop reads CASSSDRDFSTDTQYF. CDR3 DNA: TGTGCCAGCAGTTCCGACAGGGATTTTAGCACAGATACGCAGTATTTT.

This clonotype was observed many times. The rearrangement links TRBV7-2 to TRBJ2-3; perhaps TRBD2 as D (6 bases). V was shortened by 5 bases and J by 2 bases, with 14 bases between the two germline ends. CDR1 and CDR2 from the germline V gene are SGHTA and FQGNSA. The CDR3 length is 15 residues. CDR3 sequence reads: CASSPRWDFTDTQYF. The CDR3 nucleotides read TGTGCCAGCAGCCCGAGATGGGACTTCACAGATACGCAGTATTTT.

On this clonotype: Just one base apart from a much larger clone, this may be a read error. The gene calls are TRBV7-2 and TRBJ2-1; D is ambiguous. Germline CDR1 reads SGHTA; CDR2 reads FQGNSA. This CDR3 region has 12 residues. The CDR3 protein is CARSPSGHEQFF. The CDR3 DNA reads as TGTGCCCGCAGCCCTAGTGGGCATGAGCAGTTCTTC.

With respect to this clonotype: Just one base apart from a much larger clone, this may be a read error. The rearrangement links TRBV7-6 to TRBJ2-1; 9 bases match TRBD2. The germline V gene encodes CDR1 SGHVS and CDR2 FNYEAQ. This CDR3 spans 15 amino acids. The CDR3 loop is CVSSLVVSGGNEQFF. CDR3 in DNA: TGTGTCAGCAGCTTAGTGGTTAGCGGGGGCAATGAGCAGTTCTTC.

This clonotype was observed a handful of times. V is TRBV19 and J is TRBJ2-6; D is perhaps TRBD2 (6 bases). The CDR3 contains 14 residues. Germline CDR1 reads LNHDA; CDR2 reads SQIVND (reference sequence). V lost 7 bases to trimming and J lost 0 bases, with 7 bases between them. CDR3 loop: CASMRDSGANVLTF. In nucleotides, the CDR3 is TGTGCCAGTATGCGGGACTCTGGGGCCAACGTCCTGACTTTC.

A remark on this clonotype: This may come from a read error, since a much larger clone is one base off. Here the CDR3 omits its conserved ending phenylalanine or tryptophan, so a read error is the likely source. This chain connects TRBV7-6 to TRBJ2-2; perhaps TRBD2 as D (6 bases). This CDR3 region has 13 residues. The V and J ends lost 1 base and 6 bases respectively, with 6 bases between them. Germline V gene lookup returns CDR1 SGHVS and CDR2 FNYEAQ. The DNA for the CDR3 is TGTGCCAGCAGCTTAGGGGAGGCCGGGGAGCTGTTTTCT. It yields the protein CASSLGEAGELFS.

Comment on this clonotype: The junction shows a germline mismatch at one end, possibly a read error. The chain uses TRBV7-6 and TRBJ1-5; D gene ambiguous. This CDR3 spans 14 amino acids. The germline V gene encodes CDR1 SGHVS and CDR2 FNYEAQ. The CDR3 sequence is CAGSLLPGSQPQHF. The CDR3 DNA sequence: TGTGCCGGCAGCTTACTCCCGGGGAGCCAGCCCCAGCATTTT.

The chain is built from TRBV15 and TRBJ1-2, with TRBD1 as a possible D gene (5 bases). The germline V gene has CDR1 LNHNV and CDR2 YYDKDF (reference sequence). Trimming cost V 2 bases and J 2 bases, with 18 bases left between them. The CDR3 runs 17 residues. Written as DNA, the CDR3 is TGTGCCACCAGCAGATACCCCAGGGAGAGGGACAACTATGGCTACACCTTC. Its translation is CATSRYPRERDNYGYTF.

This clonotype was counted only a few times. This chain joins TRBV6-5 and TRBJ2-1; 9 nucleotides align to TRBD2. Per the germline V gene, CDR1 is MNHEY and CDR2 is SVGAGI. CDR3 size: 15 residues. Losses at the gene ends were 2 bases for V and 8 bases for J; bases not matched to a gene: 7. The CDR3 nucleotides read TGTGCCAGCAGTTACCTTGCGGGGGGGCGGGATGAGCAGTTCTTC. It specifies CASSYLAGGRDEQFF.

The chain has TRBV7-4 and TRBJ2-5; D is ambiguous. Germline V gene lookup returns CDR1 SGHVT and CDR2 SQSDAQ. The CDR3 runs 13 residues. Trimming removed 3 bases from V and 4 bases from J, with 9 bases in between. Here the CDR3 reads CASSLELTETQYF. Written as DNA, the CDR3 is TGTGCCAGCAGCTTGGAACTTACAGAGACCCAGTACTTC.

This chain connects TRBV9 to TRBJ1-3; possible D gene TRBD1, 6 bases. V was shortened by 3 bases and J by 11 bases, with 12 bases between the two germline ends. The CDR3 runs 12 residues. Germline V CDR1 and CDR2: SGDLS, YYNGEE. Here the CDR3 reads CASSDGGGPIYF. Here the CDR3 DNA reads TGTGCCAGCAGCGACGGCGGGGGGCCCATATATTTT.

This clonotype was seen many times. The rearrangement joins TRBV7-2 to TRBJ1-4; unclear D gene. V was shortened by 3 bases and J by 0 bases, with 8 bases between the two germline ends. CDR1 is SGHTA, CDR2 FQGNSA, per germline. This CDR3 contains 15 residues. CDR3 sequence (DNA): TGTGCCAGCAGCTTCGCGGGCCCAACTAATGAAAAACTGTTTTTT. This encodes CASSFAGPTNEKLFF.

The sample holds a few counts of this clonotype. The V and J genes are TRBV19 and TRBJ1-1; the D gene is possibly TRBD1 (6 bases). Per the germline V gene, CDR1 is LNHDA and CDR2 is SQIVND (reference sequence). The V and J ends lost 3 bases and 5 bases respectively, with 22 bases between them. This CDR3 has 17 amino acids. The CDR3 DNA reads as TGTGCCAGTAGTATCGCAGGGACGGGCCGGAGGGGGACTGAAGCTTTCTTT. Amino acid sequence: CASSIAGTGRRGTEAFF.

There are many counts of this clonotype. This chain connects TRBV7-9 to TRBJ2-3, with D maybe TRBD2 (6 bases). Germline V lookup: CDR1 SEHNR, CDR2 FQNEAQ (reference sequence). There are 18 residues in the CDR3. V gave up 6 bases and J gave up 0 bases, with 22 bases separating them. The CDR3 sequence: CASRLSGGAAVSTDTQYF. The CDR3 DNA follows: TGTGCCAGCAGATTATCAGGCGGGGCAGCCGTTAGCACAGATACGCAGTATTTT.